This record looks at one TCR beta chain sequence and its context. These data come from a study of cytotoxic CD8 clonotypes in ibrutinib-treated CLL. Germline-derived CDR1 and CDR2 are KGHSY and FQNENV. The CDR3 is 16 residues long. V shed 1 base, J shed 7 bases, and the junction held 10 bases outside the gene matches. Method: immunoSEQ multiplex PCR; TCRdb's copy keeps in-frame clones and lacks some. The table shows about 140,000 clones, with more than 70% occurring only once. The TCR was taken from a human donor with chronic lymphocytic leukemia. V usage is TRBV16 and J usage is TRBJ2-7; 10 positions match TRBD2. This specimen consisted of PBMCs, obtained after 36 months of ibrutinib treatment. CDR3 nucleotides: TGTGCCAGCAGCCAATTTTCCCTAGCGGGAGTGGAAGAGCAGTACTTC. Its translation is CASSQFSLAGVEEQYF. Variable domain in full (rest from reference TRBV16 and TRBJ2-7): GEEVAQTPKHLVRGEGQKAKLYCAPIKGHSYVFWYQQVLKNEFKFLISFQNENVFDETGMPKERFSAKCLPNSPCSLEIQATKLEDSAVYFCASSQFSLAGVEEQYFGPGTRLTVT.